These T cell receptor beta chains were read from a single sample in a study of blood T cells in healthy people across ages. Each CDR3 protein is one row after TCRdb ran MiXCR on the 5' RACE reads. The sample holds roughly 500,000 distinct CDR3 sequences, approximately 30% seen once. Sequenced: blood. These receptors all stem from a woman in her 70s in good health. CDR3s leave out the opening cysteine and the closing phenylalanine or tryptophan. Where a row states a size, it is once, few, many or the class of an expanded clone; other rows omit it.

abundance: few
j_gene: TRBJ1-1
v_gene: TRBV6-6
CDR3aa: ASSLGGEITEAF

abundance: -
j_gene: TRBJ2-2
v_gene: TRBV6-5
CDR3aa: AGRYRGPTGELF

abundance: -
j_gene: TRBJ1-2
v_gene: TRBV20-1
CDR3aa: SANLDRGRHTNYGYT

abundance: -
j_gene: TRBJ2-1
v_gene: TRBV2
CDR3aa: ASRGRGRDGTDRPR

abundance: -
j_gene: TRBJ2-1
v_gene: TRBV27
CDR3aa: ASSTGTGGGI

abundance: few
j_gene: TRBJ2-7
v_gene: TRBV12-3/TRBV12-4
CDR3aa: ASSFWGRNEQY

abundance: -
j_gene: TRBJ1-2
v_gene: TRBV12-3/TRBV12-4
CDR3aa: ASSFTPEIYGYT

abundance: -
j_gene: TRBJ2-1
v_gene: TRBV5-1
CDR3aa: ASSATGGEVPN

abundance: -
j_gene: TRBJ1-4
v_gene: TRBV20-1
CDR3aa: SAIFGSAEKLF

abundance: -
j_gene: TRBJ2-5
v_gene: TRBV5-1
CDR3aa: ASSLFGEKETQY

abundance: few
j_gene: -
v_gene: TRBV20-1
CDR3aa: SATTSGETQY

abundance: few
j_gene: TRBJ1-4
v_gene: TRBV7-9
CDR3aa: ASRLQGSTNEKLF

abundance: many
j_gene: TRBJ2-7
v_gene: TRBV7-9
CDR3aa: ASSPFREGEQY

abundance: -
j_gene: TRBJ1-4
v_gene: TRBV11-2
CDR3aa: AGSLEGPTGQGDEKLF

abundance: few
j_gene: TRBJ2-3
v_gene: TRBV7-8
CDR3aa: ASSLGVEVDTQY

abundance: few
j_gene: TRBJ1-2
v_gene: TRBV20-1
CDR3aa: SADTRGHGADYGYT

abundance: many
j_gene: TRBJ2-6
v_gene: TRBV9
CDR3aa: ASSVGANVLT

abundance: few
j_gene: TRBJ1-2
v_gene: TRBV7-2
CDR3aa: ASSFPGLGYT

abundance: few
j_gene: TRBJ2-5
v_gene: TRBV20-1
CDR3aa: SASGGAVQETQY

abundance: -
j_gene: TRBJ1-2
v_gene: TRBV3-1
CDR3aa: ASSQPWGANGYT

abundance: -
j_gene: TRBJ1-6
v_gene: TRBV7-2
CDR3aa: ASAVNNSPLH

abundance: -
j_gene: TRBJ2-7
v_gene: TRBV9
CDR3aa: ASSFGTGTKEQY

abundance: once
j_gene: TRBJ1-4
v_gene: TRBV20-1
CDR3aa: SANGRDEKLF

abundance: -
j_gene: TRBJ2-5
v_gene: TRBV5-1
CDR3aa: ASSLGLRTPNSVKTQY

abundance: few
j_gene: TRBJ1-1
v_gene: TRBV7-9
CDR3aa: ASSLGVPREAF

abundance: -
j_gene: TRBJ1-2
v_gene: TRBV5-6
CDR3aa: ASSSRRPGQSGMGYT

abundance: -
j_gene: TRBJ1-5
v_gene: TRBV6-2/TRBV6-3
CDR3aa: ASSYRKPGQPQH

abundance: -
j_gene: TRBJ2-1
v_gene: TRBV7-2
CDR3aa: ASTKSWGTSGGEQF

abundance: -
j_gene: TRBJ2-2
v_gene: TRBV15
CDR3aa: ATSGNTGELF

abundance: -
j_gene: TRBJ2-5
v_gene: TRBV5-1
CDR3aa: ASKVGTAQETQY

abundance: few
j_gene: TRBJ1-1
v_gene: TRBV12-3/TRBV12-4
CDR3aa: ASSPWTGATEAF

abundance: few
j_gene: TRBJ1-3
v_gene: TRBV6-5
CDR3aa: ASSLDDGNTIY

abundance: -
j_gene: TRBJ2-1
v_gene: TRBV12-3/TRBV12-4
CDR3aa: ASSPGTVYNEQF

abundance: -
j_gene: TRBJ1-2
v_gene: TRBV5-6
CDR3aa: ASSRYLTGNDYGYT

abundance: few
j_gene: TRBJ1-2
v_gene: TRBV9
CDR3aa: ASSVGRNSWGGYT

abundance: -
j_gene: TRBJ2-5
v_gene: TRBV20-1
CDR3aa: SARQGPQETQY

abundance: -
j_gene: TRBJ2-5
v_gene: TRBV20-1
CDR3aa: SARFPAGHQETQY

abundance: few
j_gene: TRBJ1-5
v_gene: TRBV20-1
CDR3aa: SASTGVGQPQH

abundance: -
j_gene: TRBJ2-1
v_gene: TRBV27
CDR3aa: ASSLRLAGGPGNEQF

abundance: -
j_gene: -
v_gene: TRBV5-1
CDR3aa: ASSQIRTDPYEQY

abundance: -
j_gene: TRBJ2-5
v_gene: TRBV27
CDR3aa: ASSFGTRRETQY

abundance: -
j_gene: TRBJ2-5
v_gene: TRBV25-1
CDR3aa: ASSPWGGPEKTQY

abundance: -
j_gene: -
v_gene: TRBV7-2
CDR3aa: ASSLGTSREQF